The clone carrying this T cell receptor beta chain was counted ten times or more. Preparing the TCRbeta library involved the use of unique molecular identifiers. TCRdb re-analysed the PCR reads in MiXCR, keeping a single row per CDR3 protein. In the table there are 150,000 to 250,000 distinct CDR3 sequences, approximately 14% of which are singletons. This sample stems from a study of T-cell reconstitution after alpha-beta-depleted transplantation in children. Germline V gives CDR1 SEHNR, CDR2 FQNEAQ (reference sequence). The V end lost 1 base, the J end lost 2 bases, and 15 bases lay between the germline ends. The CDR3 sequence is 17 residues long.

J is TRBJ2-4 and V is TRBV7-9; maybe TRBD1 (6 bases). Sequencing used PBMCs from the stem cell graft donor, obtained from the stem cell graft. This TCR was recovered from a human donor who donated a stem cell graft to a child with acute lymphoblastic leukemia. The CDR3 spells CASSLVATGISKNIQYF. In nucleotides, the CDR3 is TGTGCCAGCAGCTTAGTGGCTACAGGGATATCCAAAAACATTCAGTACTTC.